The following is a T cell receptor (beta chain) sequence with its context. PCR primers comprised 60 Vbeta and 13 Jbeta primers. The table came from immunoSEQ multiplex PCR; TCRdb's copy has only in-frame clones and leaves some out. Of some 150,000 clones listed, approximately 80% were seen once; the top ten hold around 2.5%. These data come from a study of cytomegalovirus exposure and HLA in healthy donors. Losses at the gene ends were 5 bases for V and 12 bases for J; bases not matched to a gene: 9. This CDR3 contains 14 residues. Germline CDR1 is SEHNR and CDR2 is FQNEAQ (reference sequence). The specimen sequenced was PBMCs. The receptor was isolated from a boy aged 2-15 years in good health and CMV-seronegative. This chain uses TRBV7-9 with TRBJ1-6, with 8 nucleotides matching TRBD1. The CDR3 DNA is TGTGCCAGCAGCCCTAGACAGGGGTTGGTACCCCTCCACTTT. It yields the protein CASSPRQGLVPLHF.